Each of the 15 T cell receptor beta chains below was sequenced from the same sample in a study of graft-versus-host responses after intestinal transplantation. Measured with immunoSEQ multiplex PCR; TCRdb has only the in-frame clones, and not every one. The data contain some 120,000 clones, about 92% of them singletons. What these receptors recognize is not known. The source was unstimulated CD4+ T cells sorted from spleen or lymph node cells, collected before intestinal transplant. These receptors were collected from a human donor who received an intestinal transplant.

In DNA, the CDR3 is TGTGCCAGCATAGGTTTTGACAGAATTAGCACAGATACGCAGTATTTT. Protein product: CASIGFDRISTDTQYF. V usage is TRBV2 and J usage is TRBJ2-3, with D perhaps matching TRBD1 (5 bases). Germline CDR1 and CDR2: SNHLY and FYNNEI. Trimming pared 7 bases from V and 0 bases from J, leaving 17 bases between. There are 16 residues in the CDR3. The complete variable domain, with remaining parts taken from reference TRBV2 and TRBJ2-3, reads EPEVTQTPSHQVTQMGQEVILRCVPISNHLYFYWYRQILGQKVEFLVSFYNNEISEKSEIFDDQFSVERPDGSNFTLKIRSTKLEDSAMYFCASIGFDRISTDTQYFGPGTRLTVL.

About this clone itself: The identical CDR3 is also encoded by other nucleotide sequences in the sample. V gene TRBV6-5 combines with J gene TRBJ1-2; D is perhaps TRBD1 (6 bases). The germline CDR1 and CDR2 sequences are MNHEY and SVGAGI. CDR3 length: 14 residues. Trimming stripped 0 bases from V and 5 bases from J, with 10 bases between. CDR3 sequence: CASSYSGGGYGYTF. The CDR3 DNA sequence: TGTGCCAGCAGTTACTCTGGGGGCGGGTATGGCTACACCTTC.

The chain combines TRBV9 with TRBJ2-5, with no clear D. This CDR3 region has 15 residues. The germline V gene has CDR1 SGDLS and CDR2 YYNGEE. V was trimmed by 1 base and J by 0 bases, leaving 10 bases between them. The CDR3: CASSVSGSYQETQYF. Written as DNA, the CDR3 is TGTGCCAGCAGCGTAAGTGGCAGCTACCAAGAGACCCAGTACTTC.

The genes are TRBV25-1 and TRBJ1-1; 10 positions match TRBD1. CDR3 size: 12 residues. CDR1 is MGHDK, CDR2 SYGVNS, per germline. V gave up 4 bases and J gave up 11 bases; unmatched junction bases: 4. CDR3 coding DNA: TGTGCCAGCAGTGTGACAGGGGGCCAGGCTTTCTTT. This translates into CASSVTGGQAFF.

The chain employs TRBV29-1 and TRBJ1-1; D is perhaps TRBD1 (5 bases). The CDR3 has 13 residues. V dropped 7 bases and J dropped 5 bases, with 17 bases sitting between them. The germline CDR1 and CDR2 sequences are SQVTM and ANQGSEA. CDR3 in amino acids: CSARTRVDTEAFF. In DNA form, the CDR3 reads TGCAGCGCCCGGACACGGGTTGATACTGAAGCTTTCTTT.

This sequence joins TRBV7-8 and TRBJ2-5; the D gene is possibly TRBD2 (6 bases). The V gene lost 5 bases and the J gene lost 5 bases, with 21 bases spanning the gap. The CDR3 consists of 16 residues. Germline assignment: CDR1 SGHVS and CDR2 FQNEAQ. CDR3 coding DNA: TGTGCCAGCAGCCCCGGGACTCCCTCAAATTGGGAGACCCAGTACTTC. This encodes CASSPGTPSNWETQYF.

This CDR3 reads CASTRGPSGGLTSYEQYF. The CDR3, as DNA: TGCGCCAGCACCCGAGGGCCGAGCGGGGGGCTCACTTCCTACGAGCAGTACTTC. This chain joins TRBV5-1 and TRBJ2-7, with TRBD2 matching 9 bases. The CDR3 is 18 amino acids. The J segment lost 1 base and the V segment lost 6 bases, leaving 17 bases of the junction unmatched. Germline assignment: CDR1 SGHRS and CDR2 YFSETQ.

CDR3 in DNA: TGTGCCAGCAGTACGGGGGGTAGGCCCGGGGAGCTGTTTTTT. The encoded protein is CASSTGGRPGELFF. The rearrangement joins TRBV6-5 to TRBJ2-2; TRBD2 agrees at 7 bases. The junction had 6 bases not matched to a gene; V was cut back by 5 bases and J by 6 bases. This CDR3 contains 14 residues. Per germline, CDR1 MNHEY and CDR2 SVGAGI.

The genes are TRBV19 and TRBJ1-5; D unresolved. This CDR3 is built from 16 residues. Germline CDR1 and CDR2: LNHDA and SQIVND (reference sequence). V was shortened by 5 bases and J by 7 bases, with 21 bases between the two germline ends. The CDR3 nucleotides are TGTGCCAGTAGTGGATTGAGGAGATCACCTTCACAGCCCCAGCATTTT. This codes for CASSGLRRSPSQPQHF.

In DNA form, the CDR3 reads TGCGCCAGCAGCTTGGGTGTTGGGGGGCAGGGCACAGATACGCAGTATTTT. It is translated as CASSLGVGGQGTDTQYF. The chain recombines TRBV5-1 with TRBJ2-3, with D perhaps TRBD1 or TRBD2 (6 bases each). The V gene lost 0 bases and the J gene lost 1 base, with 15 bases spanning the gap. This CDR3 has 17 residues. Per germline, CDR1 SGHRS and CDR2 YFSETQ.

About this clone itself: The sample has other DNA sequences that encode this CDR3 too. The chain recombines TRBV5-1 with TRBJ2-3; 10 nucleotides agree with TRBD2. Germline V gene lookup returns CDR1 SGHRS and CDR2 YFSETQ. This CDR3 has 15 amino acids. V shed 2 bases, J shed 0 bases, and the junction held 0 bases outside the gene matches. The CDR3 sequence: CASSLAGGSTDTQYF. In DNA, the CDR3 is TGCGCCAGCAGCTTAGCGGGGGGGAGCACAGATACGCAGTATTTT. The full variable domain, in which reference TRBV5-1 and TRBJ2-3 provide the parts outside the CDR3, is KAGVTQTPRYLIKTRGQQVTLSCSPISGHRSVSWYQQTPGQGLQFLFEYFSETQRNKGNFPGRFSGRQFSNSRSEMNVSTLELGDSALYLCASSLAGGSTDTQYFGPGTRLTVL.

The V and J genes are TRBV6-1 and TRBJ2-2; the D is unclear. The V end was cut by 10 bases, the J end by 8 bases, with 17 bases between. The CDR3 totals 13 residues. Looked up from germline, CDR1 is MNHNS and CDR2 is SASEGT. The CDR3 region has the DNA TGTGCCACAACCCAATCCCTGGGAGGGGAGCTGTTTTTT. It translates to CATTQSLGGELFF.

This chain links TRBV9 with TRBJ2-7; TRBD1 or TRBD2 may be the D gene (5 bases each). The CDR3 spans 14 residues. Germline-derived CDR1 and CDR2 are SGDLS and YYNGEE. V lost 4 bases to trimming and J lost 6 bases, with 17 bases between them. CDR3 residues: CASSSQLGTGEQYF. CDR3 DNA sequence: TGTGCCAGCAGCTCCCAGCTAGGGACGGGCGAGCAGTACTTC.

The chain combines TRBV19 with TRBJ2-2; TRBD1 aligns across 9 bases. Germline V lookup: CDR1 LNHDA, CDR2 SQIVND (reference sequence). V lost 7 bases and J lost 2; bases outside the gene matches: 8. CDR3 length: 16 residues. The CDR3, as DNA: TGTGCCAGTACCTCCGGGACAGGGTTCAACACCGGGGAGCTGTTTTTT. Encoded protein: CASTSGTGFNTGELFF.

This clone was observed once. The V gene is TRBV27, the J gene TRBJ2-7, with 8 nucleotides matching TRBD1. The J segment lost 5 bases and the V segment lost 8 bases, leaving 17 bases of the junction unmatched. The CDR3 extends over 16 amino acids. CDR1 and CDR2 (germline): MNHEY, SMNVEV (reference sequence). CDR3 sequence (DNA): TGTGCCAGCGCGTACGAAGGCCCAGGCAGGGGGCACGAGCAGTACTTC. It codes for CASAYEGPGRGHEQYF.